What follows are 20 T cell receptor beta chains derived from one specimen sequenced in a study of OX40 agonist ivuxolimab in advanced cancers. Sequencing used immunoSEQ multiplex PCR; TCRdb keeps in-frame clones, though not all of them. The data show about 71,000 clones, over 80% seen once. The sample here was CD4+ or CD8+ T cells sorted from blood, taken in a trial of the OX40 agonist ivuxolimab. Source of these receptors: an adult with an advanced solid tumor such as melanoma, head and neck, liver or kidney cancer.

The gene calls are TRBV9 and TRBJ2-3; 13 bases are a match to TRBD2. In germline, CDR1 is SGDLS, CDR2 YYNGEE. The CDR3 is 18 amino acids. V shed 4 bases, J shed 0 bases, and the junction held 8 bases outside the gene matches. The CDR3 protein is CASSSWTSGGVSTDTQYF. The CDR3 DNA is TGTGCCAGCAGCTCCTGGACTAGCGGGGGCGTAAGCACAGATACGCAGTATTTT.

This clone came up once. The chain has TRBV27 and TRBJ1-5, with D perhaps TRBD1 (5 bases). The CDR3 spans 15 residues. Germline V lookup: CDR1 MNHEY, CDR2 SMNVEV (reference sequence). The V and J ends lost 8 bases and 0 bases respectively, with 14 bases between them. In DNA form, the CDR3 reads TGTGCCAGCGGGCTTCAGGGTTATAGCAATCAGCCCCAGCATTTT. Translated, it gives CASGLQGYSNQPQHF.

This sequence joins TRBV7-3 and TRBJ2-2, with 9 bases identical to TRBD1. V lost 2 bases, J lost 4 bases, and 2 bases stayed unmatched. This CDR3 has 15 amino acids. CDR1 is SGHTA, CDR2 FQGTGA, per germline. The CDR3, as DNA: TGTGCCAGCAGCTTACACAGGGGGCGCACCGGGGAGCTGTTTTTT. This encodes CASSLHRGRTGELFF.

V and J are TRBV6-6 and TRBJ1-2, with TRBD1 as a possible D gene (5 bases). CDR3 length equals 15 residues. Germline CDR1 is MNHNY and CDR2 is SVGAGI (reference sequence). Trimming removed 2 bases at V and 6 bases at J, with 16 bases between. In nucleotides, the CDR3 is TGTGCCAGCAGTTACCCCCCGGGGCAGGGAGATGGCTACACCTTC. This sequence encodes CASSYPPGQGDGYTF.

This clone was recorded only once. V gene TRBV18 combines with J gene TRBJ1-5, with a weak D call TRBD1 (6 bases). The CDR3 runs 16 residues. The V gene's germline CDR1 is KGHSH and CDR2 LQKENI. V lost 1 base, J lost 6 bases, and 16 bases lay in between. The CDR3 DNA follows: TGTGCCAGCTCACCACTAGGTGGGGGCGCCGGTCAGCCCCAGCATTTT. It is translated as CASSPLGGGAGQPQHF.

CDR3: CASSSNRADFAGELFF. In DNA, the CDR3 is TGTGCCAGCTCATCAAACAGGGCGGATTTCGCCGGGGAGCTGTTTTTT. The chain couples TRBV18 to TRBJ2-2; TRBD1 is a possible D gene (6 bases). The germline V and J ends were trimmed by 5 bases and 6 bases, with 19 bases remaining between them. Germline CDR1 reads KGHSH; CDR2 reads LQKENI. This CDR3 region has 16 residues.

The V call is TRBV4-3, the J call TRBJ2-3; 8 nucleotides agree with TRBD2. CDR1 is LGHNA, CDR2 YSLEER, per germline. Germline trimming cut 1 base from V and 9 bases from J; bases unmatched to any gene: 12. The CDR3 is made up of 16 amino acids. The CDR3 is CASSQVVAGPGGTQYF. CDR3 bases: TGCGCCAGCAGCCAAGTTGTAGCGGGGCCTGGGGGGACGCAGTATTTT.

CDR3 DNA sequence: TGTGCCACCCTCCCGGGAAGGTCCTACAATGAGCAGTTCTTC. The encoded protein is CATLPGRSYNEQFF. This chain joins TRBV7-2 and TRBJ2-1; D perhaps matches TRBD2 (5 bases). The germline CDR1 and CDR2 sequences are SGHTA and FQGNSA. CDR3 length: 14 residues. Between the trimmed V and J ends, which lost 10 bases and 1 base, there was a span of 14 bases. The full variable domain, in which reference TRBV7-2 and TRBJ2-1 provide the parts outside the CDR3, is GAGVSQSPSNKVTEKGKDVELRCDPISGHTALYWYRQSLGQGLEFLIYFQGNSAPDKSGLPSDRFSAERTGGSVSTLTIQRTQQEDSAVYLCATLPGRSYNEQFFGPGTRLTVL.

The V call is TRBV11-1, the J call TRBJ2-1; 7 nucleotides align to TRBD2. Trimming cost V 4 bases and J 4 bases; bases outside gene matches: 13. Germline V gene sequence: CDR1 SGHAT, CDR2 FQDESV (reference sequence). This CDR3 contains 17 residues. The DNA of the CDR3 is TGTGCCAGCAGCTCTTTTGGGGGGACTATTACTTACAATGAGCAGTTCTTC. It encodes CASSSFGGTITYNEQFF.

This rearrangement joins TRBV7-6 to TRBJ2-5; the match to TRBD2 covers 8 bases. Per germline, CDR1 SGHVS and CDR2 FNYEAQ. The CDR3 has 16 residues. With V trimmed by 5 bases and J by 1 base, 9 bases remained unmatched. The CDR3 sequence: CASSRGTSRFQETQYF. The CDR3 nucleotides are TGTGCCAGCAGCAGAGGGACTAGTAGGTTCCAAGAGACCCAGTACTTC.

V usage is TRBV5-1 and J usage is TRBJ2-1; 7 bases are shared with TRBD2. The V segment lost 0 bases and the J segment 6 bases; nucleotides outside the gene matches: 6. The CDR3 has 15 residues. Germline V gives CDR1 SGHRS, CDR2 YFSETQ. The CDR3 nucleotides are TGCGCCAGCAGCTTGGATGGAACGGGGGGCAATGAGCAGTTCTTC. Translated: CASSLDGTGGNEQFF.

This rearrangement joins TRBV27 to TRBJ2-7; TRBD1 might be the D (5 bases). Looked up from germline, CDR1 is MNHEY and CDR2 is SMNVEV (reference sequence). The length of the CDR3 is 16 residues. The V and J ends lost 1 base and 5 bases respectively, with 18 bases between them. The CDR3 here is CASSLFSRTLGHEQYF. The CDR3 DNA follows: TGTGCCAGCAGTTTATTTTCGAGGACATTGGGCCACGAGCAGTACTTC.

The chain joins TRBV7-8 to TRBJ2-2, with D possibly being TRBD1 (6 bases). CDR3 size: 16 residues. From germline, CDR1 is SGHVS and CDR2 FQNEAQ. Trimming shortened V by 4 bases and J by 4 bases, and 16 bases separated the two germline ends. In DNA, the CDR3 is TGTGCCAGCAGCTCACAGGGACGACCGAGCACCGGGGAGCTGTTTTTT. Amino acids: CASSSQGRPSTGELFF.

This rearrangement joins TRBV29-1 to TRBJ1-2; weak D call: TRBD1 (5 bases). CDR1 is SQVTM and CDR2 is ANQGSEA in the germline V gene. Trimming left V 4 bases short and J 6 bases short, with 15 bases between. The CDR3 spans 13 residues. Here the CDR3 reads CSVADSLGDGYTF. CDR3 nucleotide sequence: TGCAGCGTTGCCGACAGCTTGGGAGATGGCTACACCTTC.

The rearrangement links TRBV11-1 to TRBJ1-2; D unresolved. V was clipped by 5 bases and J by 10 bases, with 20 bases between them. The CDR3 totals 14 residues. The germline CDR1 and CDR2 sequences are SGHAT and FQDESV (reference sequence). The CDR3 DNA follows: TGTGCCAGCAGCCCAACAGACGGGGTTGCCCTCTACACCTTC. It codes for CASSPTDGVALYTF.

This rearrangement joins TRBV5-5 to TRBJ1-1; tentative D call: TRBD1 (6 bases). The CDR3 totals 15 residues. V was cut by 4 bases and J by 1 base, with 14 bases left in between. Germline V gene data show CDR1 as SGHKS and CDR2 as YYEKEE (reference sequence). The CDR3 DNA reads TGTGCCAGCAGCGGGACCGGGACACAGAACACTGAAGCTTTCTTT. Translating gives CASSGTGTQNTEAFF.

The CDR3 loop is CAWGRRRRDRTDTQYF. CDR3 DNA: TGTGCCTGGGGCCGTAGGCGGCGGGACCGCACAGATACGCAGTATTTT. The gene calls are TRBV30 and TRBJ2-3; weak D call: TRBD2 (6 bases). Germline CDR1 is GTSNPN and CDR2 is SVGIG (reference sequence). The CDR3 is 16 residues long. V gave up 5 bases and J gave up 1 base, with 19 bases separating them.

Points on this clone: This sample also contains other DNA sequences that code for the same CDR3. The gene calls are TRBV19 and TRBJ1-5; possible D gene TRBD1, 5 bases. This CDR3 is 12 amino acids long. The V gene lost 7 bases and the J gene lost 4 bases, with 8 bases spanning the gap. CDR1 is LNHDA, CDR2 SQIVND, per germline (reference sequence). The CDR3 loop is CASTGVNQPQHF. The CDR3 region has the DNA TGTGCCAGTACGGGGGTTAATCAGCCCCAGCATTTT.

J is TRBJ2-1 and V is TRBV7-3; 10 nucleotides align to TRBD2. Trimming cost V 5 bases and J 2 bases; bases outside gene matches: 3. Per germline, CDR1 SGHTA and CDR2 FQGTGA. The CDR3 is 15 amino acids. CDR3: CASSPTSGAYNEQFF. The CDR3 bases are TGTGCCAGCAGCCCCACTAGCGGGGCCTACAATGAGCAGTTCTTC.

The rearrangement joins TRBV10-2 to TRBJ2-1; 7 positions agree with TRBD2. The CDR3 contains 15 residues. J gave up 0 bases and V 3 bases, and 2 bases lay outside the gene matches. Germline V gene sequence: CDR1 WSHSY, CDR2 SAAADI. CDR3 sequence: CASSDGGSSYNEQFF. CDR3 bases: TGCGCCAGCAGTGACGGCGGGAGCTCCTACAATGAGCAGTTCTTC.